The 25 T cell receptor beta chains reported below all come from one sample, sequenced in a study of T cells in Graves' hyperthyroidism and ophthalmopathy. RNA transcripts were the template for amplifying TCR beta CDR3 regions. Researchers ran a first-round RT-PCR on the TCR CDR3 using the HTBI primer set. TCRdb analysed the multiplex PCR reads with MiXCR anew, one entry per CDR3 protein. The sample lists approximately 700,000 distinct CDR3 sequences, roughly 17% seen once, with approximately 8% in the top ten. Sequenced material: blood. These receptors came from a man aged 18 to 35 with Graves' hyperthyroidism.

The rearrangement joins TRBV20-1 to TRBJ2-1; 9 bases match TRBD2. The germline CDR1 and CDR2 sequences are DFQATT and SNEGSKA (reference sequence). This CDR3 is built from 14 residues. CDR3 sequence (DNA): TGCGGGGTTAGCGGGGGACTATTTAACAATGAGCAGTTCTTC. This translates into CGVSGGLFNNEQFF.

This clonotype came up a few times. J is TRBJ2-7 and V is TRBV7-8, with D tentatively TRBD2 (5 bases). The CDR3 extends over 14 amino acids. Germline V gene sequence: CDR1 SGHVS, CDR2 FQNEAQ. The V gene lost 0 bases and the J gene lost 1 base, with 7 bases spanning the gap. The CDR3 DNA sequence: TGTGCCAGCAGCTTAGCGAGGGTTTCCTACGAGCAGTACTTC. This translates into CASSLARVSYEQYF.

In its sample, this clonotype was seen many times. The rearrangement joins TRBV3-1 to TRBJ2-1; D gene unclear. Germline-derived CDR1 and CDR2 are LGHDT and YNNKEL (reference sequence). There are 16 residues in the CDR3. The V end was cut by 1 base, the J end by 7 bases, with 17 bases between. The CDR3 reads CASSQGLPPIYNEQFF. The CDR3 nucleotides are TGTGCCAGCAGCCAAGGGTTGCCCCCAATTTATAATGAGCAGTTCTTC.

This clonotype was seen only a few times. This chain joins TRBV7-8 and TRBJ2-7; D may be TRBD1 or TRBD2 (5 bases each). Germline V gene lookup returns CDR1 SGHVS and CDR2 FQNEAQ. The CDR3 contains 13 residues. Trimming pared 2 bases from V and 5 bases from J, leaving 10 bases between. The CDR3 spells CASSLKGTHEQYF. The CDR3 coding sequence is TGTGCCAGCAGCTTAAAGGGGACCCACGAGCAGTACTTC.

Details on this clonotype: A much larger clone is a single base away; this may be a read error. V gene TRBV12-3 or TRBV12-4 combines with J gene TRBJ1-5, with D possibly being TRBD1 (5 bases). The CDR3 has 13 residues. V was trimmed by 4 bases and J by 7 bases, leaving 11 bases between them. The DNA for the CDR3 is TGTGCCAGCAGTTCCGGGGGGAAACAGCCCCAGCATTTT. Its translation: CASSSGGKQPQHF.

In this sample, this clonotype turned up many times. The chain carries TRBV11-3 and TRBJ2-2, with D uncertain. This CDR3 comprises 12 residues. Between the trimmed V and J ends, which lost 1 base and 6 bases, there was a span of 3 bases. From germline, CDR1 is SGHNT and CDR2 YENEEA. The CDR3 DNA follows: TGTGCCAGCAGCTTAGGGGCCGGGGAGCTGTTTTTT. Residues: CASSLGAGELFF.

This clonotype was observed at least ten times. The CDR3 bases are TGCAGTGCTGGCCTCAGGGGAGACGCCTACAATGAGCAGTTCTTC. Residues: CSAGLRGDAYNEQFF. The chain has TRBV20-1 and TRBJ2-1; D may be TRBD1 (6 bases). Trimming left V 5 bases short and J 2 bases short, with 16 bases between. The CDR3 extends over 15 amino acids. CDR1 DFQATT and CDR2 SNEGSKA come from the germline V gene (reference sequence).

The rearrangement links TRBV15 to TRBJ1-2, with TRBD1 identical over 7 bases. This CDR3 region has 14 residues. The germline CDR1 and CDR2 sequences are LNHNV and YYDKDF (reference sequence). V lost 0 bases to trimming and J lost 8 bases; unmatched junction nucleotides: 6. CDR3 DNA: TGTGCCACCAGCAGAGAGGGTACAGGGGTCGGCTACACCTTC. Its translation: CATSREGTGVGYTF.

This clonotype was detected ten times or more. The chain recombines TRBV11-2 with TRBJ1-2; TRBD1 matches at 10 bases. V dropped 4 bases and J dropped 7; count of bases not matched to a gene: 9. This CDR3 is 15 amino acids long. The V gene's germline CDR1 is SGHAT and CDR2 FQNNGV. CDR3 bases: TGTGCCAGCAGCTCCAAGACAGGGGGCGCAGGTGGCTACACCTTC. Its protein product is CASSSKTGGAGGYTF. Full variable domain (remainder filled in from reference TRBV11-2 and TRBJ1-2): EAGVAQSPRYKIIEKRQSVAFWCNPISGHATLYWYQQILGQGPKLLIQFQNNGVVDDSQLPKDRFSAERLKGVDSTLKIQPAKLEDSAVYLCASSSKTGGAGGYTFGSGTRLTVV.

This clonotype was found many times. The CDR3 bases are TGTGCCAGCAGCTTAGAGACGATAGATACGCAGTATTTT. Encoded protein: CASSLETIDTQYF. The chain joins TRBV7-9 to TRBJ2-3; no clear D gene. From germline, CDR1 is SEHNR and CDR2 FQNEAQ (reference sequence). This CDR3 is built from 13 residues. V lost 1 base, J lost 5 bases, and 7 bases lay in between.

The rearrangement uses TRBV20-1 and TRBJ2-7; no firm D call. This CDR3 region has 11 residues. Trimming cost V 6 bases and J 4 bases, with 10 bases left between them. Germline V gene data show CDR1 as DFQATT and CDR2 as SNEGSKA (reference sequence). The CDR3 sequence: CSATPSYEQYF. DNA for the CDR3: TGCAGTGCCACCCCCTCATACGAGCAGTACTTC.

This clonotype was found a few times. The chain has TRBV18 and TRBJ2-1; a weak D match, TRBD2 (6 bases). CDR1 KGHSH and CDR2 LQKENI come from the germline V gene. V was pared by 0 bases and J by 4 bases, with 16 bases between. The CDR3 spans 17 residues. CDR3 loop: CASSPPRSGRLYNEQFF. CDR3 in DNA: TGTGCCAGCTCACCACCGAGAAGCGGGCGACTTTACAATGAGCAGTTCTTC.

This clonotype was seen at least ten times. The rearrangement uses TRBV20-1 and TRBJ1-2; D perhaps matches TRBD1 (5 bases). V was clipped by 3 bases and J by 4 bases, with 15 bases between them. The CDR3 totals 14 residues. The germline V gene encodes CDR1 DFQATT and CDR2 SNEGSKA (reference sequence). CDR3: CSASFMGQGYGYTF. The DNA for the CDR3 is TGCAGTGCTAGTTTCATGGGGCAAGGCTATGGCTACACCTTC.

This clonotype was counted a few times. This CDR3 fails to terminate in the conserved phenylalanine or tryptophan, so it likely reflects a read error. This CDR3 is CASSRNQETQYL. The CDR3 nucleotides read TGTGCCAGCAGCCGGAACCAAGAGACCCAGTACCTC. The chain combines TRBV27 with TRBJ2-5; no reliable D call. Germline V gene lookup returns CDR1 MNHEY and CDR2 SMNVEV (reference sequence). The CDR3 extends over 12 amino acids. V lost 6 bases to trimming and J lost 0 bases, with 5 bases between them.

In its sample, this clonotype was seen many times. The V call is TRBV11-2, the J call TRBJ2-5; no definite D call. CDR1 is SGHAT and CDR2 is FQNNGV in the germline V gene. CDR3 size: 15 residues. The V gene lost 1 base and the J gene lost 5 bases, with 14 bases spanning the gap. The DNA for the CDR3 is TGTGCCAGCAGCTTAGTTGGCGGAAGTTGGGAGACCCAGTACTTC. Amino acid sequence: CASSLVGGSWETQYF.

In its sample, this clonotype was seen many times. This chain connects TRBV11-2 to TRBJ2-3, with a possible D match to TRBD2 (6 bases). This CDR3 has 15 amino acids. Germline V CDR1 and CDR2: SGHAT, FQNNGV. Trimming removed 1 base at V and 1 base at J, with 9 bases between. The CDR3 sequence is CASSLAGVRTDTQYF. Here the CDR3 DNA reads TGTGCCAGCAGCTTAGCGGGAGTGCGCACAGATACGCAGTATTTT.

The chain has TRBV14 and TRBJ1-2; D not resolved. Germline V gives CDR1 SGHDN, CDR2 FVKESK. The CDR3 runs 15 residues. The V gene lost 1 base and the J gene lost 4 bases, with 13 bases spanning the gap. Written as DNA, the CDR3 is TGTGCCAGCAGCCAAGTCCGGGCAGGCCCCTATGGCTACACCTTC. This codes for CASSQVRAGPYGYTF.

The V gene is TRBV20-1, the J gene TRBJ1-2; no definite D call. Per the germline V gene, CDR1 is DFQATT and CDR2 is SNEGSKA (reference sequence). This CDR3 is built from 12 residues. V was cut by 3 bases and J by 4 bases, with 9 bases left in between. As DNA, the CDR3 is TGCAGTGCTAGGGTGGCGATCTATGGCTACACCTTC. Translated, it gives CSARVAIYGYTF.

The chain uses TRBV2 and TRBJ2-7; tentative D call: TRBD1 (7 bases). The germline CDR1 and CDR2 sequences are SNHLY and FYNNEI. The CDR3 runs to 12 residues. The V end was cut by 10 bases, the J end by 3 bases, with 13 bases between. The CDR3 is CATRGDGYEQYF. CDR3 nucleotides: TGTGCCACCAGGGGGGATGGCTACGAGCAGTACTTC.

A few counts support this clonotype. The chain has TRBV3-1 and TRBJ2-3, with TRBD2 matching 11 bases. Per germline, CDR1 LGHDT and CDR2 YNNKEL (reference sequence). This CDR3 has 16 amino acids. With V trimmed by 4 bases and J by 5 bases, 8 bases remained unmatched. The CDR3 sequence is CASSLHSGRAKDTQYF. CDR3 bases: TGTGCCAGCAGCCTTCATAGCGGGAGGGCCAAAGATACGCAGTATTTT.

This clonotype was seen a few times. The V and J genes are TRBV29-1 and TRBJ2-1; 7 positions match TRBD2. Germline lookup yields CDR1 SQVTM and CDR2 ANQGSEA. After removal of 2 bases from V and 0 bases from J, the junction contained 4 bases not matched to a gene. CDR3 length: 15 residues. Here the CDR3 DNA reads TGCAGCGTTGAAAGCGGGGAGAGCTCCTACAATGAGCAGTTCTTC. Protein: CSVESGESSYNEQFF.

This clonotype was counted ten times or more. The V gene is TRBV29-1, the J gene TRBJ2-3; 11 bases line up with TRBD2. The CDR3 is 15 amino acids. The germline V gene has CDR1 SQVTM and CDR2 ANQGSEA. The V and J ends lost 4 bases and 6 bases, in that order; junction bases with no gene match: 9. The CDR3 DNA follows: TGCAGCGTTGTTTTAGCGGGAGGGCCCGTCGATACGCAGTATTTT. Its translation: CSVVLAGGPVDTQYF.

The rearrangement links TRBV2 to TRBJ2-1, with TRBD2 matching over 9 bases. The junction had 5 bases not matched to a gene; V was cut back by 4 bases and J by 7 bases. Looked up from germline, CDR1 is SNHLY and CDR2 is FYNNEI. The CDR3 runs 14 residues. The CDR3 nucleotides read TGTGCCAGCAGTGTCAGCGGGAGGTGGAATGAGCAGTTCTTC. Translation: CASSVSGRWNEQFF.

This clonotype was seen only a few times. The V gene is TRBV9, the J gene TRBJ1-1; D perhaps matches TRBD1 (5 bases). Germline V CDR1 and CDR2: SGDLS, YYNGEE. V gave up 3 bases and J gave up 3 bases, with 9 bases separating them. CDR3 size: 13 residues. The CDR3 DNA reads TGTGCCAGCAGCGGAGCCAGGGACACTGAAGCTTTCTTT. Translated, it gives CASSGARDTEAFF.

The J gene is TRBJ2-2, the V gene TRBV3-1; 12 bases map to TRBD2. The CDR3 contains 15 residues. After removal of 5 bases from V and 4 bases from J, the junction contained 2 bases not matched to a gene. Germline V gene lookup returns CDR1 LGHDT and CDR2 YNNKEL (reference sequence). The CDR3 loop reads CASSRLAGATGELFF. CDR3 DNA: TGTGCCAGCAGCAGACTAGCGGGAGCCACCGGGGAGCTGTTTTTT.